This is a list of T cell receptor beta chains from one sample in a study of cytomegalovirus exposure and HLA in healthy donors. Libraries were prepared by immunoSEQ multiplex PCR; TCRdb keeps only in-frame clonotypes and omits some of them. The sample lists about 130,000 clones, roughly 79% occurring once. The source material was PBMCs. These receptors were collected from a man aged 18 to 35 in good health and CMV-seronegative. CDR3s include the opening cysteine and the closing phenylalanine or tryptophan. D genes are given only for firm matches. The size of a clone is reported for some rows only, either as once, few or many, or as a class for expanded clones.

V gene	D gene	clone size	J gene	CDR3 DNA	CDR3 protein
TRBV27	TRBD1	-	TRBJ1-3	TGTGCCAGCACGTCGACAGGGCAGGCTGGAAACACCATATATTTT	CASTSTGQAGNTIYF
TRBV10-1	-	-	TRBJ2-2	TGCGCCAGCAGTTGGGAGACCAACACCGGGGAGCTGTTTTTT	CASSWETNTGELFF
TRBV25-1	-	-	TRBJ2-2	TGTGCCAGCAGTTTCCGGACTGCGAACACCGGGGAGCTGTTTTTT	CASSFRTANTGELFF
TRBV29-1	-	-	TRBJ1-1	TGCAGCGTCGCAGGAAAAATGAACACTGAAGCTTTCTTT	CSVAGKMNTEAFF
TRBV18	-	-	TRBJ2-7	TGTGCCAGCTCACCACGGGCAGGGGTGTACGAGCAGTACTTC	CASSPRAGVYEQYF
TRBV7-8	-	few	TRBJ1-2	TGTGCCAGCAGCTTAGTCCTCAGACAGTCGCTTAACTATGGCTACACCTTC	CASSLVLRQSLNYGYTF
TRBV30	-	-	TRBJ1-2	TGTGCCTGGAGTGTTCGTCCCGGCTACACCTTC	CAWSVRPGYTF
TRBV27	-	once	TRBJ1-6	TGTGCCAGCAGTTGGGAGAGGACGGGAGATTCACCCCTCCACTTT	CASSWERTGDSPLHF
TRBV6-6	-	-	TRBJ1-2	TGTGCCAGCAGTTCAAACTATGGCTACACCTTC	CASSSNYGYTF
TRBV6-5	-	-	TRBJ1-5	TGTGCCAGCCGCGCGGGGGGGGTTAATCAGCCCCAGCATTTT	CASRAGGVNQPQHF
TRBV19	-	few	TRBJ1-5	TGTGCCAGTAGTATCGACAGGCCTCCAACGCCCCAGCATTTT	CASSIDRPPTPQHF
TRBV6-5	TRBD1	-	TRBJ2-7	TGTGCCAGCAGCCCAACAGGGGTCTGGGAGCAGTACTTC	CASSPTGVWEQYF
TRBV19	TRBD1	-	TRBJ1-3	TGTGCCAGTAGTGATGGTGACAGGGGGCGCGGAAACACCATATATTTT	CASSDGDRGRGNTIYF
TRBV5-1	-	-	TRBJ1-3	TGCGCCAGCAGCTTGGAGGCAGGTAGAAACACCATATATTTT	CASSLEAGRNTIYF
TRBV11-2	-	-	TRBJ1-2	TGTGCCAGCAGCTTAGTGTTGAGCGGGGGGGATGGCTACACCTTC	CASSLVLSGGDGYTF
TRBV7-9	-	-	TRBJ2-7	TGTGCCAGCAGCCCCAGGGGCTACGAGCAGTACTTC	CASSPRGYEQYF
TRBV30	-	-	TRBJ1-3	TGTGCCTGGAGTCCGTCGGGAAACACCATATATTTT	CAWSPSGNTIYF
TRBV5-6	-	-	TRBJ1-2	TGTGCCAGCAGCTTGTCCCCGGGAAATGGCTACACCTTC	CASSLSPGNGYTF
TRBV30	-	-	TRBJ2-7	TGTGCCTGGAGGAGGTGGAGGGCACCCGATAGCTCCTACGAGCAGTACTTC	CAWRRWRAPDSSYEQYF
TRBV4-3	TRBD1	-	TRBJ2-7	TGCGCCAGCAGCCGGGGACAGGGAAATTCCTACGAGCAGTACTTC	CASSRGQGNSYEQYF